The 2 T cell receptor beta chains listed next were all sequenced from one sample in a study of T cells in Graves' hyperthyroidism and ophthalmopathy (dated by TCRdb to between 2018 and 2021). The library relied on multiplex PCR. Sequencing took place on an Illumina HiSeq 2000. The TCR beta CDR3 regions were amplified from the RNA transcripts. For the first round of RT-PCR on the TCR CDR3, the HTBI primer set was used together with the Qiagen OneStep RT-PCR kit. Using fastp at Q25 and MiXCR, TCRdb reprocessed the public reads and kept productive beta chains. Rows merge per CDR3 protein into single entries with the most common DNA and genes. Counted in this sample were about 330,000 distinct CDR3 sequences; roughly 15% of them appeared once. The top ten clones comprise roughly 35% of the sample. Material for sequencing was blood. Receptor source: a woman aged 40 to 49 with Graves' ophthalmopathy.

Ten or more counts support this clonotype. CDR3 loop: CASTIGTGTLNTEAFF. The DNA of the CDR3 is TGTGCCAGCACCATCGGGACAGGGACCTTGAACACTGAAGCTTTCTTT. The chain uses TRBV7-9 and TRBJ1-1; TRBD1 matches at 9 bases. This CDR3 spans 16 amino acids. Germline V gene sequence: CDR1 SEHNR, CDR2 FQNEAQ (reference sequence). Trimming took 7 bases from V and 0 from J; bases not matched to a gene: 9.

This rearrangement joins TRBV7-9 to TRBJ1-3; possibly TRBD1 for D (6 bases). Looked up from germline, CDR1 is SEHNR and CDR2 is FQNEAQ (reference sequence). The CDR3 has 15 amino acids. V lost 5 bases to trimming and J lost 4 bases, with 15 bases between them. The DNA of the CDR3 is TGTGCCAGCAGCCCGCCACAGGGTAGGGGAAACACCATATATTTT. Its translation is CASSPPQGRGNTIYF.